This TCR beta chain was sequenced in a study of blood T cell repertoires in COVID-19. Study summary: The analysed material was cDNA or gDNA that came from T cells, B-cell-depleted T cells, or PBMCs.

As handled by the study authors: Using reference gene primer amplification, nucleated cell counts were estimated. The table came from immunoSEQ multiplex PCR; TCRdb's copy has only in-frame clones and leaves some out. V and J calls and clone size come straight from that table; D and trimming were deduced from the DNA. The sample includes more than 100,000 clones, 82% of them seen just once. The table lists this clone with a few counts. The germline V gene has CDR1 MNHEY and CDR2 SMNVEV (reference sequence). The V end was cut by 3 bases, the J end by 5 bases, with 10 bases between. The CDR3 spans 13 residues.

The sample was peripheral blood. J is TRBJ1-2 and V is TRBV27; perhaps TRBD1 as D (5 bases). This TCR derives from a woman aged 65 to 85 with acute or convalescent COVID-19. The CDR3 is CASSLRQGYGYTF. In DNA, the CDR3 is TGTGCCAGCAGTTTGCGCCAGGGTTATGGCTACACCTTC.